This TCR beta chain derives from a study of PD-1 blockade in classical Hodgkin lymphoma. Study as a whole: Nivolumab dosed at 3 mg/kg went to patients intravenously every 2 weeks.

Generated by immunoSEQ multiplex PCR, the TCRdb table keeps only in-frame clones and is missing some. The sample holds over 10,000 clones, just under 80% seen once. Every patient had relapsed following autologous stem cell transplantation, and cohorts differed in brentuximab vedotin exposure. Patients reached a best response of complete response, partial response or progressive disease. Trimming stripped 1 base from V and 12 bases from J, with 19 bases between. The germline V gene has CDR1 LGHNA and CDR2 YSLEER. This CDR3 is built from 16 residues. As for this clone: Antigen: not known.

Study results and caveats: TCR diversity rose significantly by C4D1 in CD4+ but not CD8+ cells. Newly diagnosed patients were said to have less baseline TCR diversity than healthy donors did.

The receptor comes from a human donor with classical Hodgkin lymphoma. This chain connects TRBV4-3 to TRBJ1-6, with D unclear. Sequencing was performed on peripheral blood mononuclear cells (PBMCs), taken at baseline. The CDR3, as DNA: TGCGCCAGCAGCCAAGGCGACATATTATTGAGTGAACCCCTCCACTTT. Encoded protein: CASSQGDILLSEPLHF.